This T cell receptor beta chain was sequenced for a study of early T cells in non-severe SARS-CoV-2 infection. This clonotype was picked up a small number of times. Its target is unknown. The TCR library protocol attached unique molecular identifiers to the individual cDNA molecules. TCRdb redid the calling of the 5' RACE reads with MiXCR, one entry per CDR3 protein. Of around 55,000 distinct CDR3 sequences listed, roughly 12% were seen once; the top ten hold over 3%. CDR3 length: 15 residues. The V gene lost 1 base and the J gene lost 4 bases, with 13 bases spanning the gap. Looked up from germline, CDR1 is SEHNR and CDR2 is FQNEAQ (reference sequence). Study results and limitations: Private and CD4 specificities were missed by VDJdb matching, skewed to anti-spike CD8.

The gene calls are TRBV7-9 and TRBJ2-5; D is ambiguous. The material sequenced was whole blood. The TCR was taken from an adult who was a healthcare worker with PCR-confirmed SARS-CoV-2 infection or an uninfected control (not recorded which). The CDR3 nucleotides are TGTGCCAGCAGCTTAGGTCTCGTGGCCCCAGAGACCCAGTACTTC. This sequence encodes CASSLGLVAPETQYF.